Following are 5 T cell receptor beta chains from one sample sequenced in a study of shared clonotypes between healthy human individuals. TCRdb's table, derived via immunoSEQ multiplex PCR, lists solely in-frame clones and lacks some. The sample lists under 850,000 clones; about two thirds were seen once. Sequenced sample: memory CD4+ T cells sorted from blood. Noted subset: CD45RA-negative fraction. These receptors came from a woman younger than 45 in good health.

This clone showed up just a few times. CDR3 DNA sequence: TGCGCCAGCGGCGGGACAGGGCCTGTGGATACGCAGTATTTT. As protein: CASGGTGPVDTQYF. The rearrangement joins TRBV10-2 to TRBJ2-3; 9 bases fit TRBD1. The CDR3 totals 14 residues. V lost 8 bases and J lost 6; bases outside the gene matches: 9. Germline values: CDR1 WSHSY, CDR2 SAAADI.

The chain combines TRBV5-4 with TRBJ2-1; 10 bases fit TRBD1. With V trimmed by 4 bases and J by 8 bases, 9 bases remained unmatched. The CDR3 runs 15 residues. Per germline, CDR1 SGHNT and CDR2 YYREEE (reference sequence). The CDR3 nucleotides read TGTGCCAGCAGCCATCTCAGGACAGGGGGGTATGAGCAGTTCTTC. The encoded protein is CASSHLRTGGYEQFF. The full variable domain, its missing parts supplied by reference TRBV5-4 and TRBJ2-1, is ETGVTQSPTHLIKTRGQQVTLRCSSQSGHNTVSWYQQALGQGPQFIFQYYREEENGRGNFPPRFSGLQFPNYSSELNVNALELDDSALYLCASSHLRTGGYEQFFGPGTRLTVL.

This clone is categorized as medium-sized. V and J are TRBV2 and TRBJ2-1; no reliable D call. This CDR3 has 14 amino acids. Between the trimmed V and J ends, which lost 6 bases and 0 bases, there was a span of 9 bases. The V gene's germline CDR1 is SNHLY and CDR2 FYNNEI. The DNA for the CDR3 is TGTGCCAGCAGACTAAGACTCTCCTACAATGAGCAGTTCTTC. Its protein product is CASRLRLSYNEQFF.

V usage is TRBV13 and J usage is TRBJ2-1; D assignment may be TRBD1 or TRBD2 (5 bases each). Germline V gives CDR1 PRHDT, CDR2 FYEKMQ (reference sequence). V lost 4 bases to trimming and J lost 8 bases, with 18 bases between them. There are 15 residues in the CDR3. The CDR3 loop is CASSSGPTRGDEQFF. The CDR3 DNA sequence: TGTGCCAGCAGCTCCGGGCCCACCCGGGGCGATGAGCAGTTCTTC.

This clone came up many times. The chain links TRBV19 to TRBJ2-7; D gene unclear. V lost 10 bases and J 0 bases, leaving 13 bases between the germline ends. This CDR3 spans 13 amino acids. The germline CDR1 and CDR2 sequences are LNHDA and SQIVND (reference sequence). For the CDR3, the DNA is TGTGCCACCAAGGGCCAGTCCTCCTACGAGCAGTACTTC. Translated: CATKGQSSYEQYF.